This TCR beta chain comes out of a study of blood T cell repertoires in COVID-19. Study at large: PBMCs, B-cell-depleted T cells, or T cells were the source of the cDNA or gDNA that made up the material.

Original methodology: Nucleated cell counts were estimated from reference gene primer amplification. Libraries were prepared by immunoSEQ multiplex PCR; TCRdb keeps only in-frame clonotypes and omits some of them. V, J and clone size derive from that table, while D and trimming were established from the DNA sequence. The table includes around 290,000 clones, around 89% detected once. Germline CDR1 reads LGHNA; CDR2 reads YNFKEQ. Trimming at V came to 3 bases and at J to 0 bases, leaving 17 bases not matched to a gene. This CDR3 has 19 amino acids. The TCR was taken from a woman between 55 and 75 years old in a cohort exposed to, infected with or recovered from COVID-19 (not recorded which). This chain connects TRBV4-2 to TRBJ2-7, with 7 bases aligning to TRBD1. Sequencing was carried out using PBMCs or T cells enriched from blood (not recorded which). DNA for the CDR3: TGTGCCAGCAGCCACCGACCGGGACAGTCCTTTGGTAGCTCCTACGAGCAGTACTTC. Translation: CASSHRPGQSFGSSYEQYF.